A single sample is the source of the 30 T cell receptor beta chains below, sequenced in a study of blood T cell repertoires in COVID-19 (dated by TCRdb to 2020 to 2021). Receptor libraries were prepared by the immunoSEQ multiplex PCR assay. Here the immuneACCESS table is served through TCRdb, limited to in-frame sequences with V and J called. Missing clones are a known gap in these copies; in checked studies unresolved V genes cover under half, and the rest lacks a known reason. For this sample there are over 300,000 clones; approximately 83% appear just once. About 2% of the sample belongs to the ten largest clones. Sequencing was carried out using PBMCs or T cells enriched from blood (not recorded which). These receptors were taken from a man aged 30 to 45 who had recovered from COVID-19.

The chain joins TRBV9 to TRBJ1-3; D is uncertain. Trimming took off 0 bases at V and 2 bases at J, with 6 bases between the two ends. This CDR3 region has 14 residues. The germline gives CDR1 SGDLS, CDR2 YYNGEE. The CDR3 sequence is CASSVGSTGNTIYF. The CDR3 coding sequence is TGTGCCAGCAGCGTAGGCAGTACTGGAAACACCATATATTTT. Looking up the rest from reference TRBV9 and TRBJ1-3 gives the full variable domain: DSGVTQTPKHLITATGQRVTLRCSPRSGDLSVYWYQQSLDQGLQFLIQYYNGEERAKGNILERFSAQQFPDLHSELNLSSLELGDSALYFCASSVGSTGNTIYFGEGSWLTVV.

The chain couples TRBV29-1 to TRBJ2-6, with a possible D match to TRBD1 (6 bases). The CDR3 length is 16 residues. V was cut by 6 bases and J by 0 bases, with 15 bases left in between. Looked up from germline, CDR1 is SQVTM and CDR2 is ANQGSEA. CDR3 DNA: TGCAGCGTCCTCGACAGGAGGCCCTCTGGGGCCAACGTCCTGACTTTC. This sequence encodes CSVLDRRPSGANVLTF.

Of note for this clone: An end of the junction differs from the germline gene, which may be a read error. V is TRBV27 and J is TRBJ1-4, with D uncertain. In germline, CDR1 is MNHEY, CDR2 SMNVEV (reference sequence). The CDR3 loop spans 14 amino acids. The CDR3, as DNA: TGTGCCAGCAGTGGGTTAGCAACGAATGAAAAACTGTTTTTT. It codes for CASSGLATNEKLFF.

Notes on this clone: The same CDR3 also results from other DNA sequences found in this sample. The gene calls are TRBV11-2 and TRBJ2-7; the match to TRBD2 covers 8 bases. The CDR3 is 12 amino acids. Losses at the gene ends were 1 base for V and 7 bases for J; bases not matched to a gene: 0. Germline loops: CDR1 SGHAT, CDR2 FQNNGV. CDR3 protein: CASSLGGGEQYF. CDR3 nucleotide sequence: TGTGCCAGCAGCTTAGGCGGGGGGGAGCAGTACTTC.

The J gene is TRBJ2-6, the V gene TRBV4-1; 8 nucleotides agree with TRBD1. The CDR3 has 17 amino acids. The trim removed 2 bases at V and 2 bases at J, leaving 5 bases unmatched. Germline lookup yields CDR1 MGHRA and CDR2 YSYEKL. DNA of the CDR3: TGCGCCAGCAGCCAAAGGGCGGACAGGGCTGGGGCCAACGTCCTGACTTTC. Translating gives CASSQRADRAGANVLTF.

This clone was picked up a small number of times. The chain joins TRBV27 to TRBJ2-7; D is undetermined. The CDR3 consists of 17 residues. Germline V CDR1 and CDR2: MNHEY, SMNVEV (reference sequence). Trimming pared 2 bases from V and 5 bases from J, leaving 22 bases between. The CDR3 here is CASSLNLPSKTSHEQYF. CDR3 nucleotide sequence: TGTGCCAGCAGTTTAAACCTGCCTTCCAAGACATCCCACGAGCAGTACTTC.

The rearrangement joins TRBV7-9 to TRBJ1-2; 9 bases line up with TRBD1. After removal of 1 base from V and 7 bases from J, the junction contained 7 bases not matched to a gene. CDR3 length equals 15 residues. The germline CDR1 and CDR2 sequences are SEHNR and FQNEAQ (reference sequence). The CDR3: CASSLGTGVAAGYTF. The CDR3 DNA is TGTGCCAGCAGCTTAGGGACAGGGGTCGCTGCTGGCTACACCTTC.

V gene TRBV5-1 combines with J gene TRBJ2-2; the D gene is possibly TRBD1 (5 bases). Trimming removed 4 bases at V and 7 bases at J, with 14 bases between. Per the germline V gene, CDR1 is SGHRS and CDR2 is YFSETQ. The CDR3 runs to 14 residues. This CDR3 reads CASSLKGLDGELFF. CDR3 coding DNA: TGCGCCAGCAGCCTTAAGGGGCTGGACGGGGAGCTGTTTTTT.

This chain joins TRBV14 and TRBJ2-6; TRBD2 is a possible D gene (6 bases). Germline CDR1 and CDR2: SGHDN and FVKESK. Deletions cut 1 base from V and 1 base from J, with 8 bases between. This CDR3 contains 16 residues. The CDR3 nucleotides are TGTGCCAGCAGCCAAGGCGCGGGATCTGGGGCCAACGTCCTGACTTTC. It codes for CASSQGAGSGANVLTF.

In DNA form, the CDR3 reads TGTGCCAGCACCTTTTGGGACAGGGGTTACAATGAGCAGTTCTTC. Its protein product is CASTFWDRGYNEQFF. The chain combines TRBV6-5 with TRBJ2-1; TRBD1 matches 10 bases. CDR3 size: 15 residues. Germline V gives CDR1 MNHEY, CDR2 SVGAGI. J was trimmed by 4 bases and V by 7 bases; bases with no gene match: 7.

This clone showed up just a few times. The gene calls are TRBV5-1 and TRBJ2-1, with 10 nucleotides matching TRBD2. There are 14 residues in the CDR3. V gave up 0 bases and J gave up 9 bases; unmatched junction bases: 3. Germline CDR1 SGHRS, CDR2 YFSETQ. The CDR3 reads CASSLDGTSVEQFF. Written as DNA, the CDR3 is TGCGCCAGCAGCTTGGACGGGACTAGCGTTGAGCAGTTCTTC.

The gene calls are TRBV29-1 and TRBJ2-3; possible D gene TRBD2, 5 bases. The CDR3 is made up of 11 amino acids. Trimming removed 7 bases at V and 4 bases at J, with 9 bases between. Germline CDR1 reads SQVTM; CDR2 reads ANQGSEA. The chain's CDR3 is CSARRSDTQYF. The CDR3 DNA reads TGCAGCGCAAGGAGGTCAGATACGCAGTATTTT.

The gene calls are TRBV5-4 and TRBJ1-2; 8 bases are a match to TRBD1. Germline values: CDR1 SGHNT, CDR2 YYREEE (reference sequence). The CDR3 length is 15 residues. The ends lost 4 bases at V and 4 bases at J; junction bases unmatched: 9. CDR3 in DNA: TGTGCCAGCAGCGACCGGACAGGGATCGGCTATGGCTACACCTTC. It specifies CASSDRTGIGYGYTF. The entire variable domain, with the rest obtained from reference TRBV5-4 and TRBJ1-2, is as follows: ETGVTQSPTHLIKTRGQQVTLRCSSQSGHNTVSWYQQALGQGPQFIFQYYREEENGRGNFPPRFSGLQFPNYSSELNVNALELDDSALYLCASSDRTGIGYGYTFGSGTRLTVV.

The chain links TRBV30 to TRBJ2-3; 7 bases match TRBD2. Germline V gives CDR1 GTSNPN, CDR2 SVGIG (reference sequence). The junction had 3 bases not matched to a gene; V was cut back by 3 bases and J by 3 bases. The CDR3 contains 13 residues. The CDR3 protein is CAWRRLATDTQYF. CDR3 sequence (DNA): TGTGCCTGGAGGAGACTAGCAACAGATACGCAGTATTTT.

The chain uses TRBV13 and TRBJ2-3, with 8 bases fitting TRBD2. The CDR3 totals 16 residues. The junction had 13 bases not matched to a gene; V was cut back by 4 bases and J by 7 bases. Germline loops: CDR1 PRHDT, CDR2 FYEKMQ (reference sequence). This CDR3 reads CASSSPYLAGVNTQYF. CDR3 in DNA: TGTGCCAGCAGCTCGCCATACCTAGCGGGCGTTAATACGCAGTATTTT.

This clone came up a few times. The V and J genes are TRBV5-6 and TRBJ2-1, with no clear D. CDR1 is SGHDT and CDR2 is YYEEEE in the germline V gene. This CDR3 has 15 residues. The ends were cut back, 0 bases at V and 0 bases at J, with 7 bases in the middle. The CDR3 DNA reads TGTGCCAGCAGCTTGGAACAGTACTCCTACAATGAGCAGTTCTTC. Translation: CASSLEQYSYNEQFF.

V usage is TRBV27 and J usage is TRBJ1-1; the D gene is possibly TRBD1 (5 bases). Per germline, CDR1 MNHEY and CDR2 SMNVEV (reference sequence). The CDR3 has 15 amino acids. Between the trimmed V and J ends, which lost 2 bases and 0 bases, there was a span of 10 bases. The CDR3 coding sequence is TGTGCCAGCAGTTTAGGGGCCTCGTTGAACACTGAAGCTTTCTTT. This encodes CASSLGASLNTEAFF.

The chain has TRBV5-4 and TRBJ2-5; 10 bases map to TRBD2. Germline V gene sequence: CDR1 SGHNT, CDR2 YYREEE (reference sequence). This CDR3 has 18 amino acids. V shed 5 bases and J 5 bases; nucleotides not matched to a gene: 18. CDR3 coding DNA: TGTGCCAGCAGACAAGACGTTTTTCTAGCGGGGGTCGAGGAGACCCAGTACTTC. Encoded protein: CASRQDVFLAGVEETQYF.

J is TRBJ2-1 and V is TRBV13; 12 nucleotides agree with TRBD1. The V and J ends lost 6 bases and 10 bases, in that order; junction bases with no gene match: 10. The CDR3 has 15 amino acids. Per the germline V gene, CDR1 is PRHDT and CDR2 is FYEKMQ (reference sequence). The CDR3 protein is CASSTGTGGAKEQFF. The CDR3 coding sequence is TGTGCCAGCAGTACCGGGACAGGGGGCGCGAAGGAGCAGTTCTTC.

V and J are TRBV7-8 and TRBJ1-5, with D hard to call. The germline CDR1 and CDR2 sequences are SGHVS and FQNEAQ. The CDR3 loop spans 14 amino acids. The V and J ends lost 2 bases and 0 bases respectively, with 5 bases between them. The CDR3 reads CASSLSPSNQPQHF. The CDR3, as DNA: TGTGCCAGCAGCTTAAGCCCTAGCAATCAGCCCCAGCATTTT.

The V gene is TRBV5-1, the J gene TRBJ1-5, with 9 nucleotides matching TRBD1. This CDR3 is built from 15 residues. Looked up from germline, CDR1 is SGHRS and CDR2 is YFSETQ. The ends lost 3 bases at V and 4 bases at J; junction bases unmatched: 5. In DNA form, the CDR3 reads TGCGCCAGCAGCTCCAGACAGGGGGTAAATCAGCCCCAGCATTTT. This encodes CASSSRQGVNQPQHF.

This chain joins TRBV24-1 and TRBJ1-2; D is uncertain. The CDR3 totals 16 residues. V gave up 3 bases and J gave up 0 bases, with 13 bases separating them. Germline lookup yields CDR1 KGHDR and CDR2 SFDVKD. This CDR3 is CATSDQKEGANYGYTF. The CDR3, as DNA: TGTGCCACCAGTGATCAGAAGGAAGGAGCTAACTATGGCTACACCTTC.

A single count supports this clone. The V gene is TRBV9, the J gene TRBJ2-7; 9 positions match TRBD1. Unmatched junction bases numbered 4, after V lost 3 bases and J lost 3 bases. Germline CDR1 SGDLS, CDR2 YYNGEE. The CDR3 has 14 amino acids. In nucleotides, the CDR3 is TGTGCCAGCAGCGCTCAGGACAGGGGCTACGAGCAGTACTTC. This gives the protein CASSAQDRGYEQYF.

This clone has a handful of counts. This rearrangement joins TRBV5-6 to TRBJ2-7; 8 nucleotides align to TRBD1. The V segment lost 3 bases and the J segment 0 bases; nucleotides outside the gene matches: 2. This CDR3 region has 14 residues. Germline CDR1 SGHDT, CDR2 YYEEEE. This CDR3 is CASSYTGGSYEQYF. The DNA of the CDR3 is TGTGCCAGCAGCTACACAGGGGGCTCCTACGAGCAGTACTTC.

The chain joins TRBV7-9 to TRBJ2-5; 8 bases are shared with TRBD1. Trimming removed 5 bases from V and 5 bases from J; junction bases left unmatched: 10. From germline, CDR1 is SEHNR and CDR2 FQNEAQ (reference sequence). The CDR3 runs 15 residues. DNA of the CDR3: TGTGCCAGCAGCCTTGACAGGGGTCAGAGGGAGACCCAGTACTTC. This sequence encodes CASSLDRGQRETQYF.

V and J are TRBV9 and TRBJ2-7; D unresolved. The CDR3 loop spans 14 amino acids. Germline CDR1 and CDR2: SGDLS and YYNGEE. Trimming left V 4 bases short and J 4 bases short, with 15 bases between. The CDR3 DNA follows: TGTGCCAGCAGCCCACGGGTCGCTTCTTACGAGCAGTACTTC. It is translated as CASSPRVASYEQYF.

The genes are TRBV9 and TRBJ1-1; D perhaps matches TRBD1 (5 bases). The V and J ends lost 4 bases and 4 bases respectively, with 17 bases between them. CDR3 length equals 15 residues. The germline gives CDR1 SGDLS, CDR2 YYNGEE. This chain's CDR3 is CASSLAGGAFTEAFF. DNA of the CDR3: TGTGCCAGCAGCCTCGCGGGCGGGGCTTTCACTGAAGCTTTCTTT.

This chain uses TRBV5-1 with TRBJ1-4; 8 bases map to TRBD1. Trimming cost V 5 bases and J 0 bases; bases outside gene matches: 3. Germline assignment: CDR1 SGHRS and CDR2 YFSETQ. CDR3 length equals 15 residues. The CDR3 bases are TGCGCCAGCAGACTGACAGGGGCAACTAATGAAAAACTGTTTTTT. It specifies CASRLTGATNEKLFF.

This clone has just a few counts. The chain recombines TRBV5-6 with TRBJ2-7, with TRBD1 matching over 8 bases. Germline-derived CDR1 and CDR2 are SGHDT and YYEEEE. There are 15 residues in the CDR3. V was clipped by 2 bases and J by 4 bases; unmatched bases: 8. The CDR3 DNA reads TGTGCCAGCAGCTTTACCGGGACAGGATTTTACGAGCAGTACTTC. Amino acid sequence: CASSFTGTGFYEQYF. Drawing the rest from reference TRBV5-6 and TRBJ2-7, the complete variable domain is DAGVTQSPTHLIKTRGQQVTLRCSPKSGHDTVSWYQQALGQGPQFIFQYYEEEERQRGNFPDRFSGHQFPNYSSELNVNALLLGDSALYLCASSFTGTGFYEQYFGPGTRLTVT.

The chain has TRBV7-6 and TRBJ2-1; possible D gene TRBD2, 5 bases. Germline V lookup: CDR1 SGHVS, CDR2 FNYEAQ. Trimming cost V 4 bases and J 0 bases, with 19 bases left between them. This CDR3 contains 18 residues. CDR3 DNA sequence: TGTGCCAGCAGCTCCAACGGAGGTACCGTCCCCTCCTACAATGAGCAGTTCTTC. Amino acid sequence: CASSSNGGTVPSYNEQFF.